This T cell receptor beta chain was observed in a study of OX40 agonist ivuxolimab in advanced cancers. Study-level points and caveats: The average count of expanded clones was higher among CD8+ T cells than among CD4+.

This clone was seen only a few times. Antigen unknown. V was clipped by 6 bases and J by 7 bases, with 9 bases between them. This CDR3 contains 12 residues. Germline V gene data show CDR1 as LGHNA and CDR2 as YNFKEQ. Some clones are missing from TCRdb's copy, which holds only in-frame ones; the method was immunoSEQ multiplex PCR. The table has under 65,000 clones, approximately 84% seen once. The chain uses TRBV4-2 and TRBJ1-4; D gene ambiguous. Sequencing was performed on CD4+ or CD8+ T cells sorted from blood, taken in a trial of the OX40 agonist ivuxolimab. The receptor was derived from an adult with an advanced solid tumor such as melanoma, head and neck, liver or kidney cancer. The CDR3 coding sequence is TGTGCCAGCAGTCAAATGGGTGAAAAACTGTTTTTT. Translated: CASSQMGEKLFF.